Below, 31 T cell receptor beta chains from the same sample are listed, as sequenced in a study of CD8 T cells in Susac syndrome (dated by TCRdb to the late 2010s). Receptor libraries were prepared by the immunoSEQ multiplex PCR assay. RNA was extracted using the RNeasy kit, and roughly 0.45 to 1 microgram was reverse transcribed with random hexamers. TCRdb trimmed public reads at Q25 via fastp, called clones via MiXCR and kept in-frame beta chains. When rows share a CDR3 protein, they turn into one entry using the most common DNA and genes. This sample comprises tens of thousands of distinct CDR3 sequences, about 92% of them detected only once. The ten largest clones take up approximately 0.21% of the sample. Specimen: CD8+ T cells from PBMCs. The source is a human donor in good health.

The V call is TRBV7-6, the J call TRBJ1-3, with 8 bases fitting TRBD1. V lost 5 bases to trimming and J lost 0 bases; unmatched junction nucleotides: 6. The germline gives CDR1 SGHVS, CDR2 FNYEAQ. This CDR3 has 16 amino acids. CDR3 amino acids: CASSGRQGFSGNTIYF. DNA for the CDR3: TGTGCCAGCAGCGGGCGACAGGGGTTCTCTGGAAACACCATATATTTT.

The chain is built from TRBV11-2 and TRBJ1-6; a possible D gene is TRBD1 (5 bases). Trimming removed 1 base at V and 0 bases at J, with 13 bases between. CDR3 length: 18 residues. The germline V gene has CDR1 SGHAT and CDR2 FQNNGV. The chain's CDR3 is CASSLGGGYSSYNSPLHF. The CDR3 DNA sequence: TGTGCCAGCAGCTTAGGGGGGGGGTATAGCTCCTATAATTCACCCCTCCACTTT.

The V gene is TRBV6-2 or TRBV6-3, the J gene TRBJ2-7, with D tentatively TRBD1 or TRBD2 (5 bases each). The ends were cut back, 2 bases at V and 2 bases at J, with 13 bases in the middle. CDR1 is MNHEY and CDR2 is SVGEGT in the germline V gene. The CDR3 runs 15 residues. Written as DNA, the CDR3 is TGTGCCAGCAGTTACGTTGGGGGTCTTCCCTACGAGCAGTACTTC. It translates to CASSYVGGLPYEQYF.

The rearrangement links TRBV14 to TRBJ1-4; D gene uncertain. The CDR3 consists of 16 residues. The germline V gene has CDR1 SGHDN and CDR2 FVKESK. V lost 1 base to trimming and J lost 0 bases, with 9 bases between them. Here the CDR3 reads CASSQVGSATNEKLFF. The CDR3 DNA reads as TGTGCCAGCAGCCAAGTCGGCTCTGCAACTAATGAAAAACTGTTTTTT.

The chain recombines TRBV20-1 with TRBJ2-5; a weak D match, TRBD2 (5 bases). Germline-derived CDR1 and CDR2 are DFQATT and SNEGSKA (reference sequence). CDR3 length: 14 residues. V was pared by 0 bases and J by 2 bases, with 10 bases between. CDR3 DNA: TGCAGTGCTAGAGATTACGGGGAACAAGAGACCCAGTACTTC. Protein product: CSARDYGEQETQYF.

V usage is TRBV24-1 and J usage is TRBJ2-3, with D unclear. Germline values: CDR1 KGHDR, CDR2 SFDVKD. V gave up 3 bases and J gave up 8 bases, with 20 bases separating them. The CDR3 covers 16 residues. The CDR3 DNA reads TGTGCCACCAGTGATCCCATGGACGAATCCACCGGTACGCAGTATTTT. Translating gives CATSDPMDESTGTQYF.

The chain uses TRBV6-6 and TRBJ2-7; 7 nucleotides line up with TRBD1. Germline trimming cut 5 bases from V and 2 bases from J; bases unmatched to any gene: 3. The germline CDR1 and CDR2 sequences are MNHNY and SVGAGI (reference sequence). This CDR3 comprises 13 residues. The CDR3 is CASSDRATYEQYF. For the CDR3, the DNA is TGTGCCAGCAGTGACAGGGCGACCTACGAGCAGTACTTC.

The genes are TRBV7-8 and TRBJ2-1, with D uncertain. The CDR3 has 11 residues. Germline assignment: CDR1 SGHVS and CDR2 FQNEAQ. V was trimmed by 5 bases and J by 8 bases, leaving 7 bases between them. The CDR3 coding sequence is TGTGCCAGCAGCGCCACCTATGAGCAGTTCTTC. The encoded protein is CASSATYEQFF.

This chain links TRBV6-6 with TRBJ1-6; possible D gene TRBD1, 5 bases. Trimming removed 8 bases at V and 8 bases at J, with 22 bases between. The CDR3 is 16 amino acids. Germline V gene sequence: CDR1 MNHNY, CDR2 SVGAGI (reference sequence). The CDR3 spells CASASYRGGFDSPLHF. The CDR3 DNA follows: TGTGCCAGCGCTAGCTACCGGGGGGGGTTTGATTCACCCCTCCACTTT.

The V gene is TRBV9, the J gene TRBJ2-1; D gene uncertain. The CDR3 length is 14 residues. Per germline, CDR1 SGDLS and CDR2 YYNGEE. With 0 bases removed from V and 10 bases from J, the gap between germline ends came to 14 bases. The CDR3 DNA is TGTGCCAGCAGCGTAGAGGGCAGGAGCATGGAGCAGTTCTTC. It specifies CASSVEGRSMEQFF.

The chain uses TRBV4-1 and TRBJ2-7, with D tentatively TRBD1 (5 bases). The germline V and J ends were trimmed by 1 base and 3 bases, with 10 bases remaining between them. Germline V gives CDR1 MGHRA, CDR2 YSYEKL. This CDR3 contains 14 residues. The CDR3 reads CASSQGTPDYEQYF. The DNA for the CDR3 is TGCGCCAGCAGCCAAGGGACACCGGACTACGAGCAGTACTTC.

V gene TRBV25-1 combines with J gene TRBJ1-5; 7 bases line up with TRBD1. J was trimmed by 2 bases and V by 3 bases; bases with no gene match: 1. This CDR3 region has 14 residues. Germline lookup yields CDR1 MGHDK and CDR2 SYGVNS. CDR3 loop: CASSDTGGNQPQHF. The DNA of the CDR3 is TGTGCCAGCAGTGATACAGGGGGCAATCAGCCCCAGCATTTT.

V and J are TRBV30 and TRBJ1-2; TRBD1 agrees at 9 bases. The V and J ends lost 4 bases and 3 bases, in that order; junction bases with no gene match: 3. Germline CDR1 reads GTSNPN; CDR2 reads SVGIG (reference sequence). CDR3 size: 13 residues. The CDR3 sequence is CAWNRGLYYGYTF. Here the CDR3 DNA reads TGTGCCTGGAACAGGGGGCTTTACTATGGCTACACCTTC.

The CDR3 reads CASWGSYNSPLHF. Written as DNA, the CDR3 is TGTGCAAGCTGGGGTTCCTATAATTCACCCCTCCACTTT. The chain uses TRBV2 and TRBJ1-6; D is undetermined. This CDR3 has 13 residues. From germline, CDR1 is SNHLY and CDR2 FYNNEI.

J is TRBJ2-1 and V is TRBV20-1; 7 bases line up with TRBD2. The CDR3 is 15 amino acids. CDR1 DFQATT and CDR2 SNEGSKA come from the germline V gene (reference sequence). V shed 1 base, J shed 8 bases, and the junction held 11 bases outside the gene matches. Here the CDR3 DNA reads TGCAGTGCTAGAGTCCCAGCGGGGAAGCTCGATGAGCAGTTCTTC. It translates to CSARVPAGKLDEQFF.

The chain recombines TRBV7-6 with TRBJ2-7; TRBD1 matches 7 bases. In germline, CDR1 is SGHVS, CDR2 FNYEAQ. The trim removed 5 bases at V and 9 bases at J, leaving 7 bases unmatched. CDR3 length: 12 residues. CDR3 sequence: CASSPRQGVQYF. For the CDR3, the DNA is TGTGCCAGCAGCCCCCGACAGGGAGTGCAGTACTTC.

The chain recombines TRBV28 with TRBJ2-3; unclear D gene. V was clipped by 10 bases and J by 6 bases, with 8 bases between them. The CDR3 runs 10 residues. Germline V gene lookup returns CDR1 MDHEN and CDR2 SYDVKM. The DNA for the CDR3 is TGTGCCACGACCCTGGATACGCAGTATTTT. It encodes CATTLDTQYF.

The rearrangement links TRBV5-4 to TRBJ1-1, with 9 positions matching TRBD1. The CDR3 covers 20 residues. J lost 0 bases, V lost 3 bases, and 18 bases had no gene match. CDR1 and CDR2 from the germline V gene are SGHNT and YYREEE (reference sequence). CDR3 amino acids: CASSSLVGAGTGSMNTEAFF. CDR3 DNA: TGTGCCAGCAGCTCCCTTGTGGGGGCCGGGACAGGGTCTATGAACACTGAAGCTTTCTTT.

V usage is TRBV6-1 and J usage is TRBJ2-7; TRBD1 agrees at 7 bases. The V and J ends lost 2 bases and 5 bases, in that order; junction bases with no gene match: 6. The CDR3 has 14 amino acids. Germline assignment: CDR1 MNHNS and CDR2 SASEGT. As DNA, the CDR3 is TGTGCCAGCAGTGAATTGGAACAGGGGCACGAGCAGTACTTC. It yields the protein CASSELEQGHEQYF.

The chain links TRBV5-5 to TRBJ2-1, with 9 bases identical to TRBD2. The CDR3 is made up of 14 amino acids. Germline V gives CDR1 SGHKS, CDR2 YYEKEE (reference sequence). The V segment lost 2 bases and the J segment 6 bases; nucleotides outside the gene matches: 3. In DNA, the CDR3 is TGTGCCAGCAGCTTACAGACTAGCGGCAATGAGCAGTTCTTC. Translating it yields CASSLQTSGNEQFF.

The chain uses TRBV6-1 and TRBJ2-7; 9 bases are shared with TRBD1. V was pared by 6 bases and J by 0 bases, with 12 bases of the junction left unmatched. Germline values: CDR1 MNHNS, CDR2 SASEGT. This CDR3 contains 17 residues. CDR3 nucleotide sequence: TGTGCCAGCAGGGGGGACAGGGAGCCCCTCAACTCCTACGAGCAGTACTTC. The encoded protein is CASRGDREPLNSYEQYF.

V gene TRBV6-5 combines with J gene TRBJ1-2; TRBD1 aligns across 9 bases. Trimming cost V 4 bases and J 1 base; bases outside gene matches: 7. CDR3 length: 16 amino acids. Germline V gene data show CDR1 as MNHEY and CDR2 as SVGAGI. The CDR3 DNA reads TGTGCCAGCAGTTCACAGGGGGCTCCGGATAACTATGGCTACACCTTC. The encoded protein is CASSSQGAPDNYGYTF.

V usage is TRBV7-6 and J usage is TRBJ1-4; D is unclear. The length of the CDR3 is 15 residues. Germline CDR1 SGHVS, CDR2 FNYEAQ. Trimming cost V 6 bases and J 7 bases, with 18 bases left between them. CDR3 nucleotides: TGTGCCAGCAGTCGGAATGGAGGGCGAGGTGAAAAACTGTTTTTT. Its translation: CASSRNGGRGEKLFF.

The chain couples TRBV5-6 to TRBJ1-3; perhaps TRBD1 as D (5 bases). V lost 7 bases, J lost 4 bases, and 15 bases lay in between. In germline, CDR1 is SGHDT, CDR2 YYEEEE. The CDR3 contains 14 residues. The CDR3 reads CASGATGSGNTIYF. The CDR3 DNA is TGTGCCAGCGGAGCCACAGGATCGGGAAACACCATATATTTT.

This rearrangement joins TRBV6-2 or TRBV6-3 to TRBJ2-5; D perhaps matches TRBD2 (5 bases). The CDR3 covers 16 residues. V lost 3 bases to trimming and J lost 5 bases, with 19 bases between them. Germline V gives CDR1 MNHEY, CDR2 SVGEGT. CDR3 DNA: TGTGCCAGCAGTTATGGGGAGACGGCGGACGGGGAGACCCAGTACTTC. Translated, it gives CASSYGETADGETQYF.

The gene calls are TRBV19 and TRBJ2-7; D is uncertain. Between the trimmed V and J ends, which lost 3 bases and 3 bases, there was a span of 9 bases. The CDR3 totals 13 residues. Per the germline V gene, CDR1 is LNHDA and CDR2 is SQIVND (reference sequence). CDR3 nucleotide sequence: TGTGCCAGTAGTATGTCAGAGGACTACGAGCAGTACTTC. Protein product: CASSMSEDYEQYF.

The chain employs TRBV12-3 or TRBV12-4 and TRBJ2-7, with TRBD1 identical over 7 bases. This CDR3 has 13 residues. J lost 0 bases, V lost 8 bases, and 4 bases had no gene match. CDR3 nucleotides: TGTGCCAGCGGGGGACAGAGCTCCTACGAGCAGTACTTC. It specifies CASGGQSSYEQYF.

The genes are TRBV5-6 and TRBJ2-7; 7 bases align to TRBD1. J was trimmed by 2 bases and V by 4 bases; bases with no gene match: 6. Germline assignment: CDR1 SGHDT and CDR2 YYEEEE. CDR3 size: 14 residues. The CDR3 DNA reads as TGTGCCAGCAGCACCCCGGGACAGACCTACGAGCAGTACTTC. Translating gives CASSTPGQTYEQYF.

The rearrangement links TRBV6-6 to TRBJ1-1, with D hard to call. The CDR3 is 14 amino acids. V was pared by 2 bases and J by 7 bases, with 14 bases between. Per germline, CDR1 MNHNY and CDR2 SVGAGI (reference sequence). Here the CDR3 DNA reads TGTGCCAGCAGTTACGGAAGGGTGAACGATGAAGCTTTCTTT. The encoded protein is CASSYGRVNDEAFF.

Here the CDR3 DNA reads TGCGCCAGCAGCGTGGACAGGGGGAACTACGAGCAGTACTTC. It yields the protein CASSVDRGNYEQYF. This chain joins TRBV5-1 and TRBJ2-7, with 10 nucleotides matching TRBD1. This CDR3 is 14 amino acids long. J was trimmed by 3 bases and V by 4 bases; bases with no gene match: 4. Per the germline V gene, CDR1 is SGHRS and CDR2 is YFSETQ.

Only one count was recorded for this clonotype. The rearrangement links TRBV6-4 to TRBJ2-3; 7 nucleotides align to TRBD1. Per the germline V gene, CDR1 is MRHNA and CDR2 is SNTAGT. V dropped 0 bases and J dropped 4; count of bases not matched to a gene: 1. The CDR3 extends over 14 amino acids. Here the CDR3 reads CASSDSTGPDTQYF. The CDR3 nucleotides are TGTGCCAGCAGTGACTCGACAGGGCCAGATACGCAGTATTTT.